The sequence of this TCR beta chain was determined in a study of cytomegalovirus exposure and HLA in healthy donors. About the research overall: Out of 150 million to 200 million T cells, an earlier analysis found roughly 110 million unique TCR beta sequences in total. Study-level findings and limits: Cytomegalovirus-associated status was assigned to some 160 TCR beta chains. As a later analysis revealed, most CMV-associated TCR beta chains appeared HLA-restricted. A highly shared variant cluster was judged a likely technical artifact.

The PCR had 60 Vbeta and 13 Jbeta primers. TCRdb's copy holds only in-frame clones and misses some; the assay was immunoSEQ multiplex PCR. The repertoire includes roughly 150,000 clones, about 75% of them detected once, and less than 5% sits in the top ten. To note about this clone: Its antigen is as yet unknown.

V was shortened by 8 bases and J by 4 bases, with 16 bases between the two germline ends. Germline loops: CDR1 LNHDA, CDR2 SQIVND (reference sequence). This CDR3 has 14 residues. The chain recombines TRBV19 with TRBJ2-3, with D perhaps TRBD2 (6 bases). Material for sequencing was PBMCs. The sequence was collected from a man aged 60-69 years in good health and CMV-seronegative. For the CDR3, the DNA is TGTGCCAGTGCTCGGGACTTCCAAGCAGATACGCAGTATTTT. Protein: CASARDFQADTQYF. Full variable domain (rest looked up from reference TRBV19 and TRBJ2-3): DGGITQSPKYLFRKEGQNVTLSCEQNLNHDAMYWYRQDPGQGLRLIYYSQIVNDFQKGDIAEGYSVSREKKESFPLTVTSAQKNPTAFYLCASARDFQADTQYFGPGTRLTVL.